The 22 T cell receptor beta chains reported below all come from one sample, sequenced in a study of blood T cells in healthy people across ages. A J-beta primer mix and a sample-barcoded 5' primer were used in a second PCR of roughly 6 to 11 cycles. MiXCR, applied by TCRdb to the 5' RACE reads, yields one record per CDR3 protein. The repertoire consists of 700,000 to 850,000 distinct CDR3 sequences, with about 37% occurring once and the leading ten covering approximately 12%. Sequenced input: blood. All receptors come from a man in his late teens or twenties in good health.

This clonotype was seen repeatedly, ten times or more. The CDR3 coding sequence is TGCGCCAGCAGCCCCGTTTTATCCGGGAGCGAGCAGTACTTC. Amino acids: CASSPVLSGSEQYF. V and J are TRBV5-1 and TRBJ2-7; TRBD2 might be the D (6 bases). The CDR3 is 14 amino acids. In germline, CDR1 is SGHRS, CDR2 YFSETQ. V lost 4 bases and J lost 6, with 17 bases in between.

The genes are TRBV6-5 and TRBJ2-1; D remains ambiguous. The CDR3 extends over 18 amino acids. The V end lost 1 base, the J end lost 0 bases, and 16 bases lay between the germline ends. Per germline, CDR1 MNHEY and CDR2 SVGAGI. As DNA, the CDR3 is TGTGCCAGCAGTTACTTCTTCCGGCCTACCCGCTCCTACAATGAGCAGTTCTTC. Encoded protein: CASSYFFRPTRSYNEQFF.

The chain is built from TRBV20-1 and TRBJ1-6; D unclear. V lost 1 base and J lost 6, with 13 bases in between. Germline V gene data show CDR1 as DFQATT and CDR2 as SNEGSKA (reference sequence). The length of the CDR3 is 15 residues. Here the CDR3 DNA reads TGCAGTGCTAGAGCCCCGGGTGGGAGTAATTCACCCCTCCACTTT. Protein sequence: CSARAPGGSNSPLHF.

This sequence joins TRBV2 and TRBJ2-5; no definite D call. This CDR3 is 14 amino acids long. V was clipped by 10 bases and J by 0 bases, with 15 bases between them. Germline CDR1 reads SNHLY; CDR2 reads FYNNEI. The CDR3 protein is CAKTPSMDQETQYF. CDR3 DNA: TGTGCCAAAACCCCATCCATGGACCAAGAGACCCAGTACTTC.

The rearrangement links TRBV25-1 to TRBJ1-4; TRBD1 matches 8 bases. Losses at the gene ends were 6 bases for V and 2 bases for J; bases not matched to a gene: 5. The CDR3 loop spans 15 amino acids. Germline lookup yields CDR1 MGHDK and CDR2 SYGVNS. CDR3 sequence reads: CASSGRGLTNEKLFF. CDR3 bases: TGTGCCAGCAGCGGCAGGGGGCTGACTAATGAAAAACTGTTTTTT.

J is TRBJ2-1 and V is TRBV5-1; a weak D match, TRBD2 (6 bases). The J call is in doubt because the DNA end fits TRBJ2-7 better. CDR1 is SGHRS, CDR2 YFSETQ, per germline. There are 16 residues in the CDR3. The CDR3 region is CASSLTSISSYNEQYF. CDR3 DNA: TGCGCCAGCAGCTTGACTAGCATTAGCTCCTACAATGAGCAGTACTTC.

The chain carries TRBV12-3 or TRBV12-4 and TRBJ2-5, with 7 bases identical to TRBD2. The length of the CDR3 is 14 residues. V gave up 3 bases and J gave up 11 bases; unmatched junction bases: 12. CDR3 loop: CASSFRGVYNEQYF. CDR3 DNA: TGTGCCAGCAGTTTTCGGGGGGTTTACAATGAGCAGTACTTC.

The chain has TRBV7-2 and TRBJ2-1, with 13 bases lining up with TRBD2. V shed 5 bases, J shed 8 bases, and the junction held 6 bases outside the gene matches. CDR1 and CDR2 from the germline V gene are SGHTA and FQGNSA. This CDR3 comprises 15 residues. CDR3 nucleotide sequence: TGTGCCAGCAGCATAACTAGCGGGGGGGCCTATGAGCAGTTCTTC. Translating it yields CASSITSGGAYEQFF.

V gene TRBV4-3 combines with J gene TRBJ2-1, with D possibly being TRBD2 (7 bases). This CDR3 region has 14 residues. Per the germline V gene, CDR1 is LGHNA and CDR2 is YSLEER. V lost 3 bases and J 6 bases, leaving 12 bases between the germline ends. The CDR3 region is CASSHAGAFNEQFF. The CDR3 nucleotides are TGCGCCAGCAGCCACGCGGGGGCCTTCAATGAGCAGTTCTTC.

This chain connects TRBV5-1 to TRBJ2-3, with 12 bases fitting TRBD2. The ends lost 0 bases at V and 0 bases at J; junction bases unmatched: 2. Germline CDR1 reads SGHRS; CDR2 reads YFSETQ. The CDR3 length is 17 residues. CDR3 sequence (DNA): TGCGCCAGCAGCTTGGCGACTAGCGGGAGAAGCACAGATACGCAGTATTTT. Amino acid sequence: CASSLATSGRSTDTQYF. Full variable domain (outside the CDR3, taken from reference TRBV5-1 and TRBJ2-3): KAGVTQTPRYLIKTRGQQVTLSCSPISGHRSVSWYQQTPGQGLQFLFEYFSETQRNKGNFPGRFSGRQFSNSRSEMNVSTLELGDSALYLCASSLATSGRSTDTQYFGPGTRLTVL.

This clonotype has a single count. The chain carries TRBV7-9 and TRBJ2-3, with a weak D call TRBD1 (6 bases). The CDR3 loop spans 14 amino acids. Germline V gene data show CDR1 as SEHNR and CDR2 as FQNEAQ (reference sequence). The V and J ends lost 5 bases and 7 bases respectively, with 16 bases between them. The CDR3 sequence is CASSRPPQGNTQYF. The CDR3 nucleotides read TGTGCCAGCAGCCGCCCACCACAGGGTAATACGCAGTATTTT.

This clonotype came up many times. The genes are TRBV5-6 and TRBJ1-2; 10 bases align to TRBD1. CDR1 is SGHDT and CDR2 is YYEEEE in the germline V gene. The CDR3 is made up of 15 amino acids. With 3 bases clipped from V and 5 bases from J, the junction kept 7 bases outside the gene matches. The CDR3 sequence: CASSWGQGNAYGYTF. For the CDR3, the DNA is TGTGCCAGCAGCTGGGGACAGGGGAATGCTTATGGCTACACCTTC.

The sample holds a few counts of this clonotype. J is TRBJ1-6 and V is TRBV7-9; D possibly corresponds to TRBD1 (6 bases). The CDR3 length is 16 residues. The V gene lost 5 bases and the J gene lost 4 bases, with 15 bases spanning the gap. The V gene's germline CDR1 is SEHNR and CDR2 FQNEAQ (reference sequence). Written as DNA, the CDR3 is TGTGCCAGCAGCGGACAGCTGGACCCTTATAATTCACCCCTCCACTTT. Protein product: CASSGQLDPYNSPLHF. The full variable domain, completed using reference TRBV7-9 and TRBJ1-6, is DTGVSQNPRHKITKRGQNVTFRCDPISEHNRLYWYRQTLGQGPEFLTYFQNEAQLEKSRLLSDRFSAERPKGSFSTLEIQRTEQGDSAMYLCASSGQLDPYNSPLHFGNGTRLTVT.

In this sample, this clonotype turned up a few times. For the CDR3, the DNA is TGCGCCAGCAGCTTGGCCGGTGTCGGGGACAGTTCACCCCTCCACTTT. Translated, it gives CASSLAGVGDSSPLHF. The chain recombines TRBV5-1 with TRBJ1-6; TRBD1 agrees at 7 bases. The germline V gene encodes CDR1 SGHRS and CDR2 YFSETQ. The junction had 9 bases not matched to a gene; V was cut back by 0 bases and J by 9 bases. There are 16 residues in the CDR3.

J is TRBJ1-5 and V is TRBV10-3, with no clear D. Germline-derived CDR1 and CDR2 are ENHRY and SYGVKD. V lost 3 bases and J 3 bases, leaving 3 bases between the germline ends. There are 12 residues in the CDR3. The CDR3 nucleotides read TGTGCCATCAGTGAACCCAATCAGCCCCAGCATTTT. It is translated as CAISEPNQPQHF.

This clonotype was counted only a few times. CDR3 residues: CAHRGAGDTGELFF. The CDR3, as DNA: TGTGCCCACCGAGGGGCCGGAGACACCGGGGAGCTGTTTTTT. The chain links TRBV28 to TRBJ2-2; D might be TRBD1 or TRBD2, each matching 5 bases. The CDR3 sequence is 14 residues long. Germline lookup yields CDR1 MDHEN and CDR2 SYDVKM. V lost 11 bases to trimming and J lost 3 bases, with 16 bases between them.

The chain combines TRBV12-3 or TRBV12-4 with TRBJ1-1; 7 nucleotides align to TRBD1. The trim removed 3 bases at V and 1 base at J, leaving 8 bases unmatched. The CDR3 consists of 16 residues. CDR3 bases: TGTGCCAGCAGTTTGGGGCAGGGGGTGTGGAACACTGAAGCTTTCTTT. Its protein product is CASSLGQGVWNTEAFF.

This clonotype was counted many times. The genes are TRBV21-1 and TRBJ2-7; TRBD1, as called in the table, went unchecked against the DNA. TRBV21-1 is described as a pseudogene. This CDR3 has 17 residues. This CDR3 is CASSKARDRELTYEQYF. CDR3 bases: TGTGCCAGCAGCAAAGCCCGAGACAGGGAATTAACCTACGAGCAGTACTTC.

This clonotype was seen many times. The rearrangement links TRBV4-1 to TRBJ1-5, with D perhaps TRBD1 (6 bases). V shed 0 bases and J shed 2 bases, with 17 bases lying between them. The CDR3 sequence is 18 residues long. CDR1 and CDR2 (germline): MGHRA, YSYEKL. CDR3 sequence reads: CASSQERGRGGRNQPQHF. DNA of the CDR3: TGCGCCAGCAGCCAAGAACGGGGCAGGGGTGGTCGCAATCAGCCCCAGCATTTT.

Remarks on this clonotype: A much more abundant neighbour one base away suggests this may be a read error. The rearrangement links TRBV5-1 to TRBJ2-3, with 12 bases aligning to TRBD2. The CDR3 is 14 amino acids. Germline trimming cut 7 bases from V and 6 bases from J; bases unmatched to any gene: 6. The germline V gene has CDR1 SGHRS and CDR2 YFSETQ. CDR3 in amino acids: CASGSGLAGDTQYF. CDR3 sequence (DNA): TGCGCCAGCGGCTCCGGACTAGCGGGGGATACGCAGTATTTT.

The V and J genes are TRBV7-2 and TRBJ1-5, with D tentatively TRBD1 (5 bases). V lost 0 bases and J lost 7, with 10 bases in between. Per germline, CDR1 SGHTA and CDR2 FQGNSA. The CDR3 consists of 14 residues. CDR3 loop: CASSLAGRGQPQHF. For the CDR3, the DNA is TGTGCCAGCAGCTTAGCAGGGAGGGGCCAGCCCCAGCATTTT. The whole variable domain, remainder taken from reference TRBV7-2 and TRBJ1-5, is GAGVSQSPSNKVTEKGKDVELRCDPISGHTALYWYRQSLGQGLEFLIYFQGNSAPDKSGLPSDRFSAERTGGSVSTLTIQRTQQEDSAVYLCASSLAGRGQPQHFGDGTRLSIL.

This chain links TRBV7-8 with TRBJ2-1; TRBD2 might be the D (6 bases). The end of the DNA is better explained by TRBJ2-7, so the J call may be wrong. The CDR3 has 15 amino acids. Germline V gene data show CDR1 as SGHVS and CDR2 as FQNEAQ. CDR3 loop: CASSLREQIYNEQYF. The CDR3 DNA follows: TGTGCCAGCAGCCTCCGGGAGCAAATTTACAATGAGCAGTACTTC.